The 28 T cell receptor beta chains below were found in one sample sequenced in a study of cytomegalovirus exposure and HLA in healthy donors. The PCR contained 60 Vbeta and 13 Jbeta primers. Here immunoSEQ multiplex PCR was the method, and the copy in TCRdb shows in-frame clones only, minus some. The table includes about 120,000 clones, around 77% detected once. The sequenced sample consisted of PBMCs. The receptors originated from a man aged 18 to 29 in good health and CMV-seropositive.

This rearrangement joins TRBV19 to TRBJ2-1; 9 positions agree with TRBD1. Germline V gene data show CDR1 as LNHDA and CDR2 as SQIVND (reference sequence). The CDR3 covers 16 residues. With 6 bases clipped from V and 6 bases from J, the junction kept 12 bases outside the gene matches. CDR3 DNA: TGTGCCAGTAGCCGGATCCCGGGACAGGGTGTCAATGAGCAGTTCTTC. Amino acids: CASSRIPGQGVNEQFF.

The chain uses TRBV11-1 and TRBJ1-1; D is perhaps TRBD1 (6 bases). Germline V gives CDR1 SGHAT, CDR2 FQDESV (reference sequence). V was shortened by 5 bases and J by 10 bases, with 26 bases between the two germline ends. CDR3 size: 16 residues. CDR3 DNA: TGTGCCAGCAGCCCCAGACAGGCCGATTCCCGGGGTACAGCTTTCTTT. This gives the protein CASSPRQADSRGTAFF.

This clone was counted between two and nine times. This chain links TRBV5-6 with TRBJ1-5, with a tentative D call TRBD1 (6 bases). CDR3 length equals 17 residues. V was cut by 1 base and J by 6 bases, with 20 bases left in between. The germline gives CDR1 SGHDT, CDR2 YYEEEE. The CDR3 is CASSLSAYGGLVQPQHF. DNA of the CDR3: TGTGCCAGCAGCTTGTCGGCGTACGGGGGGCTTGTTCAGCCCCAGCATTTT.

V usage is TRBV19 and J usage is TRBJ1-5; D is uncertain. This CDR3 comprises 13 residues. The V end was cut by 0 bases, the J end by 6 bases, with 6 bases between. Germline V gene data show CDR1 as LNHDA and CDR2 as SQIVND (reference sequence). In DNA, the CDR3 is TGTGCCAGTAGTATAGAGCACGGTCAGCCCCAGCATTTT. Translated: CASSIEHGQPQHF.

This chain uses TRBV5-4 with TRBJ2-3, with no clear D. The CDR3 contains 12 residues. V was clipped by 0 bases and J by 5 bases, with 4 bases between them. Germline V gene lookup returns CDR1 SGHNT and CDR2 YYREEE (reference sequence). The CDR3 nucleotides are TGTGCCAGCAGCTTGGACGGAGATACGCAGTATTTT. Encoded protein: CASSLDGDTQYF. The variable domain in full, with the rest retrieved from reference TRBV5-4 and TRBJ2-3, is ETGVTQSPTHLIKTRGQQVTLRCSSQSGHNTVSWYQQALGQGPQFIFQYYREEENGRGNFPPRFSGLQFPNYSSELNVNALELDDSALYLCASSLDGDTQYFGPGTRLTVL.

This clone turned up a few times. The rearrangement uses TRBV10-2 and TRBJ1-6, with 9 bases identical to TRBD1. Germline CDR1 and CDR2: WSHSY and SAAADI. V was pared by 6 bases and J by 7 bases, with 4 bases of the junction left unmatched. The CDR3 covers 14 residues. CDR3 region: CASRAGTGNSPLHF. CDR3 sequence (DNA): TGCGCCAGCAGGGCCGGGACAGGGAATTCACCCCTCCACTTT.

CDR3 DNA sequence: TGTGCCAGCAGTTTAGGCGGATGGAATGAGCAGTTCTTC. This sequence encodes CASSLGGWNEQFF. This rearrangement joins TRBV27 to TRBJ2-1; D call uncertain. Trimming pared 2 bases from V and 7 bases from J, leaving 9 bases between. CDR1 and CDR2 from the germline V gene are MNHEY and SMNVEV (reference sequence). The CDR3 extends over 13 amino acids.

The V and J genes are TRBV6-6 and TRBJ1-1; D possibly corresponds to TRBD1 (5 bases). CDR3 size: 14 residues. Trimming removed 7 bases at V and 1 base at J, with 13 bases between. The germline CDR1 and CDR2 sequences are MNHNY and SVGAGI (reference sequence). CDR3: CASKVGGGNTEAFF. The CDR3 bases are TGTGCCAGCAAGGTCGGGGGGGGGAACACTGAAGCTTTCTTT.

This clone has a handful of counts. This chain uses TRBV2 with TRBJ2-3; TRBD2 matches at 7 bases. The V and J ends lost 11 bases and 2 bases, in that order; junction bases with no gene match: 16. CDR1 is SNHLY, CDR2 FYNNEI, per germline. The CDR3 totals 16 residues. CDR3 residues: CAVRYEGGRDTDTQYF. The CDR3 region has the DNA TGTGCCGTGCGGTATGAGGGAGGGCGGGACACAGATACGCAGTATTTT.

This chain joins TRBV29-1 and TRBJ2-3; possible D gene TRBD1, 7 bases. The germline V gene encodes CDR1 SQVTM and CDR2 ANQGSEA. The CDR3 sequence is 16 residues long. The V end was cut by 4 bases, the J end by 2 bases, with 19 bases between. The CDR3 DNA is TGCAGCGTTGCGAGTCCCAGGGGGGAATACACAGATACGCAGTATTTT. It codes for CSVASPRGEYTDTQYF.

The CDR3 DNA is TGTGCCAGCACGGGACACGTCGATGGAGTGGCTGAAGCTTTCTTT. Protein product: CASTGHVDGVAEAFF. The chain carries TRBV5-4 and TRBJ1-1, with D possibly being TRBD1 (6 bases). Trimming stripped 6 bases from V and 6 bases from J, with 21 bases between. The germline V gene encodes CDR1 SGHNT and CDR2 YYREEE (reference sequence). The CDR3 contains 15 residues.

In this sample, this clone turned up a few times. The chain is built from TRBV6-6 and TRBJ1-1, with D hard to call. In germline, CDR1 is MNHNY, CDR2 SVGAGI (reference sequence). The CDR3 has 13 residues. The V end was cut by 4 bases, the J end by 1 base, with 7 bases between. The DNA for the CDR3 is TGTGCCAGCAGTTTGTCTCCGAACACTGAAGCTTTCTTT. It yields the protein CASSLSPNTEAFF.

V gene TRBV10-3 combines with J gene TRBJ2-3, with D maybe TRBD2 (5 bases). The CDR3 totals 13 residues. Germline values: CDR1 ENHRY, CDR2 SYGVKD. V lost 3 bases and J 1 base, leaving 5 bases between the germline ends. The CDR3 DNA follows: TGTGCCATCAGTGAACTAGGCACAGATACGCAGTATTTT. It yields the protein CAISELGTDTQYF.

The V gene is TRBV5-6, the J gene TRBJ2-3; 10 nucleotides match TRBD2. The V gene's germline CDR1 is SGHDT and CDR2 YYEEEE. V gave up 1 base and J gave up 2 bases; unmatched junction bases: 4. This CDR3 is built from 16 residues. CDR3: CASSLLLAGYTDTQYF. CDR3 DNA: TGTGCCAGCAGCTTGTTACTAGCGGGATACACAGATACGCAGTATTTT.

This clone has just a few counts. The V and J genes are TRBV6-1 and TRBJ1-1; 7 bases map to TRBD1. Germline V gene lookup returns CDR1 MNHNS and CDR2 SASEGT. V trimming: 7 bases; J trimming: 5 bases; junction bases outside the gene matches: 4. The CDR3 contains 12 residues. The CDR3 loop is CASKTGTTEAFF. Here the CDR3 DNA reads TGTGCCAGCAAGACAGGGACGACTGAAGCTTTCTTT.

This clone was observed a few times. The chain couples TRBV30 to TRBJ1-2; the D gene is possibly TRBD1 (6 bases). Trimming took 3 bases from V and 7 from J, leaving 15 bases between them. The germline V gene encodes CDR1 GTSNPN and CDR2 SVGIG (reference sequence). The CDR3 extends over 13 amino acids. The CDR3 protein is CAWSKGGAGGYTF. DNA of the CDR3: TGTGCCTGGAGCAAAGGGGGGGCGGGTGGCTACACCTTC. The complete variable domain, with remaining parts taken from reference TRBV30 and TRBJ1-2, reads SQTIHQWPATLVQPVGSPLSLECTVEGTSNPNLYWYRQAAGRGLQLLFYSVGIGQISSEVPQNLSASRPQDRQFILSSKKLLLSDSGFYLCAWSKGGAGGYTFGSGTRLTVV.

CDR3 region: CASSLDKGLEAFF. CDR3 DNA: TGTGCCAGCAGCTTAGATAAGGGGCTAGAAGCTTTCTTT. The chain employs TRBV11-2 and TRBJ1-1; maybe TRBD1 (5 bases). Trimming removed 0 bases from V and 8 bases from J, with 10 bases in between. The germline V gene has CDR1 SGHAT and CDR2 FQNNGV. The CDR3 is 13 amino acids.

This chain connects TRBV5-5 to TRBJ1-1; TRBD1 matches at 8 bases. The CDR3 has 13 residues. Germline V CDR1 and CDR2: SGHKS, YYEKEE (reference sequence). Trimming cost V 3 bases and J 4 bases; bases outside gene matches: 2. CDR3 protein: CASSYDRGTEAFF. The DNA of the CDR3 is TGTGCCAGCAGCTACGACAGGGGCACTGAAGCTTTCTTT.

The CDR3 nucleotides read TGTGCCAGCAGCTCACCCGCTTGGACAGGGGGTACCGGGGAGCTGTTTTTT. Amino acid sequence: CASSSPAWTGGTGELFF. The chain joins TRBV7-6 to TRBJ2-2; 10 bases line up with TRBD1. Germline CDR1 reads SGHVS; CDR2 reads FNYEAQ. The CDR3 is 17 amino acids. The ends lost 4 bases at V and 5 bases at J; junction bases unmatched: 10.

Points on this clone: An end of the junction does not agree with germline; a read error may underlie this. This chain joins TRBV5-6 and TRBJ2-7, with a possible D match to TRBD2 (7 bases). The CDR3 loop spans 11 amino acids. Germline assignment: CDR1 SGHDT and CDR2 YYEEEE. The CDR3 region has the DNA TGTGCCAGCAGCCCGAGGGGGGGTAGGGACTTC. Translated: CASSPRGGRDF.

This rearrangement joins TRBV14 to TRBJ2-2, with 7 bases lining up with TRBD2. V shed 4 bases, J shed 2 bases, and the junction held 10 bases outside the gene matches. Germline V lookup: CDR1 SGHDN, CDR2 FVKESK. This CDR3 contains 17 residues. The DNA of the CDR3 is TGTGCCAGCAGCCTGGAACTAGCGAAGATAAACACCGGGGAGCTGTTTTTT. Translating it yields CASSLELAKINTGELFF.

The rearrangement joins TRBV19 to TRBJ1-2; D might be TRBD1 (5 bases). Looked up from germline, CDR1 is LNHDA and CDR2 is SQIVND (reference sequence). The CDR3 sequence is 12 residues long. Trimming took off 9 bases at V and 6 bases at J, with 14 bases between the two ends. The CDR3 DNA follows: TGTGCCAGCCGCGGGACGGTAGATGGCTACACCTTC. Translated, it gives CASRGTVDGYTF.

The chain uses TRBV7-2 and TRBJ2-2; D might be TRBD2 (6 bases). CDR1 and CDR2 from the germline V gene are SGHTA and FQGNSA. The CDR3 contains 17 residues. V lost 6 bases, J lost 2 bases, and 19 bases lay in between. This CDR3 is CASSPDMGGPNTGELFF. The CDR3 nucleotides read TGTGCCAGCAGTCCAGACATGGGGGGACCAAACACCGGGGAGCTGTTTTTT.

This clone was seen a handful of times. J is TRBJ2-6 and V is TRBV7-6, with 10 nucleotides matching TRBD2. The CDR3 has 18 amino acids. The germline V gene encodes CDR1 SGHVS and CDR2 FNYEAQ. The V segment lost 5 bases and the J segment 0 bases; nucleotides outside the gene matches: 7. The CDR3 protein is CASSPIAGGSSGANVLTF. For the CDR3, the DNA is TGTGCCAGCAGCCCTATAGCGGGGGGCAGCTCTGGGGCCAACGTCCTGACTTTC.

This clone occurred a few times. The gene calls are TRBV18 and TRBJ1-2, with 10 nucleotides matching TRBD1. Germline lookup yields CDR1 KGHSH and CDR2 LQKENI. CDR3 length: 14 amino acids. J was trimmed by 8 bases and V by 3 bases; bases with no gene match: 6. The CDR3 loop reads CASSPGTGDMGYTF. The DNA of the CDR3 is TGTGCCAGCTCACCCGGGACAGGGGATATGGGCTACACCTTC.

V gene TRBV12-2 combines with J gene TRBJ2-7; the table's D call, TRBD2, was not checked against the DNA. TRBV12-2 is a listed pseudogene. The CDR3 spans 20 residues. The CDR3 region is CASRLATQRGWAGDAYEQYF. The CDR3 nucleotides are TGTGCAAGTCGCTTAGCGACCCAGAGGGGGTGGGCGGGAGACGCCTACGAGCAGTACTTC.

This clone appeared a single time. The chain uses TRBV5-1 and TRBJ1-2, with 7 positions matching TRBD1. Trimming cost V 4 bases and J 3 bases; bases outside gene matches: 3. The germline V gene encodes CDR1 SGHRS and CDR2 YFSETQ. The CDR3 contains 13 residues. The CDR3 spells CASSHGTDYGYTF. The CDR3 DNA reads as TGCGCCAGCAGCCACGGGACAGACTATGGCTACACCTTC.

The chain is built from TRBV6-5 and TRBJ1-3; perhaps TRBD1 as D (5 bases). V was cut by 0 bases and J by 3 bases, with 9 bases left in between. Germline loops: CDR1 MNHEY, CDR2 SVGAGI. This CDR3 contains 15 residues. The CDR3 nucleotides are TGTGCCAGCAGTTACTCCAGGGACTATGGAAACACCATATATTTT. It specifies CASSYSRDYGNTIYF.